A single sample is the source of the 29 T cell receptor beta chains below, sequenced in a study of T cells in localized non-small cell lung cancer. Clones were read by immunoSEQ multiplex PCR, and TCRdb kept only the in-frame ones, dropping some. Found here are about 92,000 clones, roughly 93% of them singletons; the top ten hold approximately 4%. The sequenced sample was PBMCs, obtained before any cancer treatment. Receptors were obtained from a woman aged 40-70 years with stage II squamous cell lung carcinoma.

This sequence joins TRBV5-1 and TRBJ2-3; a possible D gene is TRBD2 (6 bases). V dropped 2 bases and J dropped 5 bases, with 18 bases sitting between them. This CDR3 is built from 16 residues. Germline CDR1 is SGHRS and CDR2 is YFSETQ. The CDR3 here is CASSFEGTMGGDTQYF. The CDR3 nucleotides read TGCGCCAGCAGCTTTGAGGGAACGATGGGAGGAGATACGCAGTATTTT.

This sequence joins TRBV14 and TRBJ2-7, with a tentative D call TRBD2 (5 bases). The CDR3 consists of 14 residues. Germline lookup yields CDR1 SGHDN and CDR2 FVKESK. The V and J ends lost 3 bases and 2 bases respectively, with 11 bases between them. This CDR3 is CASSHRDITYEQYF. The CDR3 region has the DNA TGTGCCAGCAGCCATCGGGATATTACCTACGAGCAGTACTTC.

The chain carries TRBV5-4 and TRBJ1-3, with D uncertain. Germline V lookup: CDR1 SGHNT, CDR2 YYREEE (reference sequence). V was shortened by 5 bases and J by 4 bases, with 13 bases between the two germline ends. The CDR3 runs 14 residues. The CDR3 coding sequence is TGTGCCAGCAGGGCGGCAGCGGGGGGAAACACCATATATTTT. It encodes CASRAAAGGNTIYF.

The rearrangement uses TRBV18 and TRBJ1-1, with 8 positions matching TRBD1. With V trimmed by 4 bases and J by 2 bases, 9 bases remained unmatched. The CDR3 is 16 amino acids. The germline gives CDR1 KGHSH, CDR2 LQKENI. The CDR3, as DNA: TGTGCCAGCTCACTCGACAGGGGAACCCTTAACACTGAAGCTTTCTTT. Residues: CASSLDRGTLNTEAFF.

The rearrangement links TRBV19 to TRBJ2-5, with D maybe TRBD1 (6 bases). With 11 bases removed from V and 1 base from J, the gap between germline ends came to 11 bases. CDR3 size: 12 residues. Germline CDR1 is LNHDA and CDR2 is SQIVND (reference sequence). CDR3 sequence (DNA): TGTGCCGCCGGACAGACCCAAGAGACCCAGTACTTC. Its translation: CAAGQTQETQYF.

The V call is TRBV7-8, the J call TRBJ1-2; maybe TRBD1 (6 bases). Germline V gives CDR1 SGHVS, CDR2 FQNEAQ. The CDR3 extends over 16 amino acids. Trimming took 5 bases from V and 8 from J, leaving 24 bases between them. The CDR3 loop reads CASSTRPGAFPQGYTF. Written as DNA, the CDR3 is TGTGCCAGCAGCACCCGTCCGGGGGCTTTTCCTCAGGGCTACACCTTC.

V and J are TRBV5-1 and TRBJ2-1, with 8 bases that match TRBD2. Looked up from germline, CDR1 is SGHRS and CDR2 is YFSETQ. V was clipped by 0 bases and J by 7 bases; unmatched bases: 12. This CDR3 has 17 amino acids. This chain's CDR3 is CASSLVGRGGLWNEQFF. CDR3 bases: TGCGCCAGCAGCTTGGTAGGCCGGGGGGGCTTGTGGAATGAGCAGTTCTTC.

The CDR3 DNA follows: TGTGCCAGCAGCTTGCATGGGTTCAAAAGGGAAAAACTGTTTTTT. Protein: CASSLHGFKREKLFF. The chain joins TRBV5-5 to TRBJ1-4; D remains unclear. V dropped 1 base and J dropped 8 bases, with 15 bases sitting between them. The CDR3 extends over 15 amino acids. Germline V gives CDR1 SGHKS, CDR2 YYEKEE (reference sequence).

This clone was counted between two and nine times. The V gene is TRBV7-8, the J gene TRBJ2-1; maybe TRBD2 (6 bases). The ends were cut back, 1 base at V and 9 bases at J, with 7 bases in the middle. CDR1 is SGHVS, CDR2 FQNEAQ, per germline. The CDR3 spans 12 residues. This chain's CDR3 is CASSLGGGEQFF. The CDR3 bases are TGTGCCAGCAGCTTAGGGGGAGGTGAGCAGTTCTTC.

The rearrangement links TRBV14 to TRBJ2-3, with TRBD2 identical over 9 bases. In germline, CDR1 is SGHDN, CDR2 FVKESK. Trimming removed 1 base from V and 3 bases from J; junction bases left unmatched: 2. CDR3 size: 15 residues. The CDR3 protein is CASSQALAGTDTQYF. CDR3 in DNA: TGTGCCAGCAGCCAAGCGCTAGCGGGGACAGATACGCAGTATTTT.

This chain uses TRBV10-3 with TRBJ2-3; D remains ambiguous. This CDR3 is 13 amino acids long. Trimming left V 4 bases short and J 5 bases short, with 10 bases between. Germline lookup yields CDR1 ENHRY and CDR2 SYGVKD. CDR3 residues: CAISVSSEDTQYF. The CDR3 DNA reads TGTGCCATCAGTGTCAGCTCTGAAGATACGCAGTATTTT.

The chain recombines TRBV7-6 with TRBJ2-1; unclear D gene. CDR3 length: 12 amino acids. The germline V gene encodes CDR1 SGHVS and CDR2 FNYEAQ. The V end lost 5 bases, the J end lost 4 bases, and 6 bases lay between the germline ends. The CDR3 is CASSQSYNEQFF. In DNA, the CDR3 is TGTGCCAGCAGCCAAAGTTACAATGAGCAGTTCTTC.

The rearrangement links TRBV5-4 to TRBJ1-2; tentatively, D is TRBD1 (5 bases). The CDR3 spans 15 residues. V was trimmed by 1 base and J by 8 bases, leaving 18 bases between them. The V gene's germline CDR1 is SGHNT and CDR2 YYREEE (reference sequence). DNA of the CDR3: TGTGCCAGCAGCTTGAACGGGGTAAGGGGACGAGGCTACACCTTC. Translation gives CASSLNGVRGRGYTF.

The chain links TRBV6-5 to TRBJ2-7; TRBD1 is a possible D gene (5 bases). Germline V gene sequence: CDR1 MNHEY, CDR2 SVGAGI. The CDR3 has 14 amino acids. With 3 bases removed from V and 4 bases from J, the gap between germline ends came to 13 bases. The CDR3 DNA reads as TGTGCCAGCAGTTATAACCAGGGAAGGTACGAGCAGTACTTC. Amino acid sequence: CASSYNQGRYEQYF.

This chain connects TRBV19 to TRBJ2-7, with 9 bases lining up with TRBD2. This CDR3 has 15 residues. V was clipped by 5 bases and J by 4 bases; unmatched bases: 9. CDR1 and CDR2 from the germline V gene are LNHDA and SQIVND (reference sequence). The chain's CDR3 is CASSLSPSGTYEQYF. CDR3 DNA: TGTGCCAGTAGTCTGTCCCCTAGCGGGACGTACGAGCAGTACTTC.

The chain carries TRBV19 and TRBJ1-4; 8 bases align to TRBD1. The CDR3 runs 15 residues. From germline, CDR1 is LNHDA and CDR2 SQIVND (reference sequence). The ends lost 8 bases at V and 10 bases at J; junction bases unmatched: 15. Written as DNA, the CDR3 is TGTGCCAGTCAAAACGCAGGGGGCTTAATGGGAAAACTGTTTTTT. Translated, it gives CASQNAGGLMGKLFF.

The chain employs TRBV6-4 and TRBJ1-6, with a tentative D call TRBD1 (6 bases). The CDR3 has 15 residues. V lost 3 bases and J 6 bases, leaving 12 bases between the germline ends. Germline-derived CDR1 and CDR2 are MRHNA and SNTAGT. The CDR3 here is CASSEMSGVNSPLHF. The CDR3 nucleotides read TGTGCCAGCAGTGAAATGTCAGGGGTTAATTCACCCCTCCACTTT.

The table lists this clone with a count of one. J is TRBJ2-7 and V is TRBV5-6; D is perhaps TRBD1 or TRBD2 (5 bases each). The V gene's germline CDR1 is SGHDT and CDR2 YYEEEE. CDR3 size: 15 residues. With 0 bases removed from V and 5 bases from J, the gap between germline ends came to 15 bases. This chain's CDR3 is CASSLGWAGAHEQYF. For the CDR3, the DNA is TGTGCCAGCAGCTTGGGCTGGGCCGGGGCCCACGAGCAGTACTTC.

The V call is TRBV10-1, the J call TRBJ2-2; no clear D gene. Germline CDR1 WNHNN, CDR2 SYGVQD (reference sequence). Trimming pared 7 bases from V and 5 bases from J, leaving 11 bases between. The CDR3 has 13 residues. The CDR3 nucleotides read TGCGCCAGCATGGGAAAGAGTACCGGGGAGCTGTTTTTT. As protein: CASMGKSTGELFF.

The gene calls are TRBV9 and TRBJ1-2; a possible D gene is TRBD1 (6 bases). Trimming took 6 bases from V and 2 from J, leaving 14 bases between them. Looked up from germline, CDR1 is SGDLS and CDR2 is YYNGEE. This CDR3 comprises 14 residues. The CDR3 nucleotides are TGTGCCAGCACCCCAGGGGATTTCAACTATGGCTACACCTTC. This gives the protein CASTPGDFNYGYTF. Combining the CDR3 with reference TRBV9 and TRBJ1-2 gives the whole variable domain DSGVTQTPKHLITATGQRVTLRCSPRSGDLSVYWYQQSLDQGLQFLIQYYNGEERAKGNILERFSAQQFPDLHSELNLSSLELGDSALYFCASTPGDFNYGYTFGSGTRLTVV.

This clone was found once. The gene calls are TRBV11-3 and TRBJ2-3, with D possibly TRBD2 on 5 matching bases. Between the trimmed V and J ends, which lost 1 base and 3 bases, there was a span of 8 bases. There are 14 residues in the CDR3. The V gene's germline CDR1 is SGHNT and CDR2 YENEEA. The CDR3 sequence is CASSLGGPTDTQYF. CDR3 in DNA: TGTGCCAGCAGCTTAGGAGGGCCAACAGATACGCAGTATTTT.

V is TRBV19 and J is TRBJ2-2, with 10 positions matching TRBD2. This CDR3 spans 16 amino acids. The trim removed 8 bases at V and 3 bases at J, leaving 9 bases unmatched. Germline V gene data show CDR1 as LNHDA and CDR2 as SQIVND (reference sequence). CDR3 loop: CASYRPSGGYTGELFF. The DNA for the CDR3 is TGTGCCAGTTACCGCCCTAGCGGGGGTTACACCGGGGAGCTGTTTTTT. Full variable domain (rest looked up from reference TRBV19 and TRBJ2-2): DGGITQSPKYLFRKEGQNVTLSCEQNLNHDAMYWYRQDPGQGLRLIYYSQIVNDFQKGDIAEGYSVSREKKESFPLTVTSAQKNPTAFYLCASYRPSGGYTGELFFGEGSRLTVL.

J is TRBJ2-1 and V is TRBV14; D unresolved. The CDR3 length is 14 residues. Trimming stripped 1 base from V and 0 bases from J, with 4 bases between. Germline V gives CDR1 SGHDN, CDR2 FVKESK. The CDR3 loop reads CASSQGGSYNEQFF. CDR3 coding DNA: TGTGCCAGCAGCCAAGGGGGCTCCTACAATGAGCAGTTCTTC.

The rearrangement joins TRBV7-9 to TRBJ2-1; D is unresolved. Germline assignment: CDR1 SEHNR and CDR2 FQNEAQ (reference sequence). CDR3 size: 16 residues. Trimming took 2 bases from V and 3 from J, leaving 14 bases between them. The CDR3 coding sequence is TGTGCCAGCAGCTTACCGGCGCGCATGAGCTACAATGAGCAGTTCTTC. Amino acid sequence: CASSLPARMSYNEQFF.

This chain links TRBV6-1 with TRBJ1-5; possibly TRBD1 for D (5 bases). V was shortened by 1 base and J by 0 bases, with 7 bases between the two germline ends. Germline CDR1 reads MNHNS; CDR2 reads SASEGT. The CDR3 has 15 residues. The CDR3 DNA sequence: TGTGCCAGCAGTGAAGAAGGACATAGCAATCAGCCCCAGCATTTT. Amino acid sequence: CASSEEGHSNQPQHF.

V is TRBV7-7 and J is TRBJ2-1; 9 bases align to TRBD1. The V segment lost 5 bases and the J segment 2 bases; nucleotides outside the gene matches: 4. The CDR3 extends over 15 amino acids. CDR1 and CDR2 from the germline V gene are SSHAT and FNYEAQ (reference sequence). The CDR3 sequence: CASSMDRGPYNEQFF. CDR3 in DNA: TGTGCCAGCAGCATGGACAGGGGACCCTACAATGAGCAGTTCTTC. Looking up the rest from reference TRBV7-7 and TRBJ2-1 gives the full variable domain: GAGVSQSPRYKVTKRGQDVTLRCDPISSHATLYWYQQALGQGPEFLTYFNYEAQPDKSGLPSDRFSAERPEGSISTLTIQRTEQRDSAMYRCASSMDRGPYNEQFFGPGTRLTVL.

The chain joins TRBV19 to TRBJ1-5; a weak D match, TRBD1 (6 bases). The CDR3 spans 17 residues. CDR1 is LNHDA and CDR2 is SQIVND in the germline V gene (reference sequence). V was pared by 4 bases and J by 3 bases, with 19 bases between. The CDR3 nucleotides read TGTGCCAGTAGTACCCCACAGGGTCCGGGGAACAATCAGCCCCAGCATTTT. Encoded protein: CASSTPQGPGNNQPQHF.

This chain joins TRBV29-1 and TRBJ2-3, with D possibly being TRBD2 (6 bases). CDR1 and CDR2 from the germline V gene are SQVTM and ANQGSEA. The CDR3 runs 13 residues. V dropped 5 bases and J dropped 5 bases, with 14 bases sitting between them. CDR3 nucleotide sequence: TGCAGCGTTTCCGGGAGCCTCAAAGATACGCAGTATTTT. It codes for CSVSGSLKDTQYF.

The rearrangement links TRBV5-4 to TRBJ2-7; 7 bases match TRBD2. With 4 bases clipped from V and 0 bases from J, the junction kept 10 bases outside the gene matches. This CDR3 is built from 16 residues. Germline V gene data show CDR1 as SGHNT and CDR2 as YYREEE (reference sequence). The CDR3 bases are TGTGCCAGCAGCCCCACTTTCGGGGGGAGCTCCTACGAGCAGTACTTC. It encodes CASSPTFGGSSYEQYF.